The T cell receptor (beta chain) under discussion was sequenced for a study of CD8 T cells in ankylosing spondylitis. Using quantitative 5'-RACE with molecular barcodes, the authors made TCR beta libraries. TCRdb redid the calling of the 5' RACE reads with MiXCR, one entry per CDR3 protein. The sample carries over 600,000 distinct CDR3 sequences, roughly 19% recorded once. Points from the study as a whole: Clones linked to the disease showed a CD8+ phenotype. They occurred at relatively low frequencies in peripheral blood. Clones linked to disease were reported to show significant enrichment in matched ankylosing spondylitis synovial fluid. Before this, some motif variants had been reported in reactive arthritis synovial fluid and blood. What seemed typical of ankylosing spondylitis blood was a TCR beta motif built from several highly homologous variants.

There are 15 residues in the CDR3. V was clipped by 0 bases and J by 8 bases, with 18 bases between them. Germline V gene lookup returns CDR1 SQVTM and CDR2 ANQGSEA. With respect to this clonotype: Antigen specificity is unknown.

This clonotype was obtained from a male donor with ankylosing spondylitis. Sample: blood, either unsorted or a sorted T cell fraction (not recorded which). The V call is TRBV29-1, the J call TRBJ2-3; unclear D gene. In DNA form, the CDR3 reads TGCAGCGTTGAAGATCGAAACGCTGCACAGATTACGCAGTATTTT. It translates to CSVEDRNAAQITQYF.